This T cell receptor (beta chain) was sequenced during a study of T-cell reconstitution after alpha-beta-depleted transplantation in children. Overall study findings and caveats: Surviving recipient cells, namely T cells and thymic progenitors, were the source of high day-60 TCRbeta diversity in some patients. Newly produced T cells mostly provided counts and TCRbeta diversity after one year, as hyperexpanded clones declined.

This CDR3 contains 16 residues. CDR1 KGHDR and CDR2 SFDVKD come from the germline V gene. The junction had 6 bases not matched to a gene; V was cut back by 0 bases and J by 4 bases. TCRbeta library construction was performed incorporating unique molecular identifiers. Each CDR3 protein gets one entry after TCRdb re-called the PCR reads with MiXCR. This table has about 58,000 distinct CDR3 sequences, 44% appearing once. In its sample, this clonotype was seen a few times. Its antigen is unknown. The sample here was PBMCs, mostly from graft donor cells, taken 360 days after TCRalphabeta/CD19-depleted stem cell transplant. The rearrangement joins TRBV24-1 to TRBJ2-7; 9 nucleotides align to TRBD2. The clonotype originates from a male patient aged 10 to 17 who had a stem cell transplant for acute lymphoblastic leukemia, so the T cells may come from the graft donor. The CDR3 region is CATSDLGREGTYEQYF. CDR3 nucleotides: TGTGCCACCAGTGATTTGGGGCGGGAGGGCACTTACGAGCAGTACTTC.